Shown below are 11 T cell receptor beta chains from a single sample sequenced in a study of T cells in Graves' hyperthyroidism and ophthalmopathy. Authors of the study amplified TCR beta CDR3 regions from RNA transcripts. When the TCR CDR3 underwent first-round RT-PCR, the HTBI primer set was used. TCRdb reprocessed the multiplex PCR reads with MiXCR, giving one entry per CDR3 protein. The sample has 500,000 or so distinct CDR3 sequences; 15% to 20% are singletons. The sequencing sample was made of blood. The receptors were sampled from a woman aged 18-29 years with Graves' ophthalmopathy.

J is TRBJ1-2 and V is TRBV5-5; a weak D match, TRBD1 (5 bases). Germline V CDR1 and CDR2: SGHKS, YYEKEE (reference sequence). CDR3 size: 13 residues. V was cut by 5 bases and J by 8 bases, with 16 bases left in between. The CDR3 loop reads CASRPGPSRGYTF. The DNA of the CDR3 is TGTGCCAGCAGACCGGGACCTAGTCGGGGCTACACCTTC. The entire variable domain, with the rest obtained from reference TRBV5-5 and TRBJ1-2, is as follows: DAGVTQSPTHLIKTRGQQVTLRCSPISGHKSVSWYQQVLGQGPQFIFQYYEKEERGRGNFPDRFSARQFPNYSSELNVNALLLGDSALYLCASRPGPSRGYTFGSGTRLTVV.

In DNA, the CDR3 is TGTGCCAGCAGTATAACGACAGGGGTGAACACTGAAGCTTTCTTT. The encoded protein is CASSITTGVNTEAFF. The chain has TRBV27 and TRBJ1-1; TRBD1 matches at 8 bases. The CDR3 is 15 residues long. The germline V gene encodes CDR1 MNHEY and CDR2 SMNVEV (reference sequence). J was trimmed by 0 bases and V by 5 bases; bases with no gene match: 5.

At least ten counts were recorded for this clonotype. The rearrangement joins TRBV28 to TRBJ1-2, with a weak D call TRBD1 (6 bases). CDR3 size: 14 residues. The germline V gene has CDR1 MDHEN and CDR2 SYDVKM. Trimming shortened V by 5 bases and J by 1 base, and 11 bases separated the two germline ends. The CDR3 sequence is CASSVQGFNYGYTF. The CDR3 coding sequence is TGTGCCAGCAGTGTTCAGGGGTTTAACTATGGCTACACCTTC.

This clonotype was recorded a few times. The chain carries TRBV20-1 and TRBJ2-7; 10 bases align to TRBD2. This CDR3 comprises 14 residues. The V gene's germline CDR1 is DFQATT and CDR2 SNEGSKA (reference sequence). The V and J ends lost 6 bases and 4 bases, in that order; junction bases with no gene match: 9. The CDR3 is CSAGLSGRAYEQYF. CDR3 DNA sequence: TGCAGTGCGGGTTTAAGCGGGAGGGCTTACGAGCAGTACTTC.

This clonotype turned up a few times. The gene calls are TRBV6-2 or TRBV6-3 and TRBJ1-5; no reliable D call. The length of the CDR3 is 13 residues. V lost 0 bases, J lost 4 bases, and 4 bases lay in between. CDR1 and CDR2 from the germline V gene are MNHEY and SVGEGT. The CDR3 loop reads CASSYSVNQPQHF. CDR3 nucleotide sequence: TGTGCCAGCAGTTACTCGGTGAATCAGCCCCAGCATTTT.

This clonotype was recorded at least ten times. V gene TRBV7-9 combines with J gene TRBJ2-1; possible D gene TRBD2, 5 bases. The V gene lost 3 bases and the J gene lost 1 base, with 13 bases spanning the gap. The CDR3 length is 16 residues. CDR1 and CDR2 (germline): SEHNR, FQNEAQ (reference sequence). The CDR3 DNA is TGTGCCAGCAGCTTGAGTCGGGCGGGTTCCTACAATGAGCAGTTCTTC. Residues: CASSLSRAGSYNEQFF.

There are many counts of this clonotype. In DNA, the CDR3 is TGTGCCTGGGGGGCGGGGGCTCGGTCGGGACAGTTCTTC. Protein product: CAWGAGARSGQFF. This rearrangement joins TRBV30 to TRBJ2-1; perhaps TRBD2 as D (7 bases). The germline V gene encodes CDR1 GTSNPN and CDR2 SVGIG (reference sequence). The V and J ends lost 5 bases and 13 bases respectively, with 21 bases between them. This CDR3 region has 13 residues. Full variable domain (remainder filled in from reference TRBV30 and TRBJ2-1): SQTIHQWPATLVQPVGSPLSLECTVEGTSNPNLYWYRQAAGRGLQLLFYSVGIGQISSEVPQNLSASRPQDRQFILSSKKLLLSDSGFYLCAWGAGARSGQFFGPGTRLTVL.

This clonotype was seen ten or more times. This chain joins TRBV18 and TRBJ1-1; 12 nucleotides agree with TRBD1. Germline assignment: CDR1 KGHSH and CDR2 LQKENI. Trimming removed 3 bases from V and 1 base from J; junction bases left unmatched: 6. The CDR3 totals 17 residues. The CDR3 region has the DNA TGTGCCAGCTCACCGTGGGACAGGGGGCGCAGGAACACTGAAGCTTTCTTT. Its protein product is CASSPWDRGRRNTEAFF.

This clonotype was counted ten times or more. The V and J genes are TRBV7-9 and TRBJ1-5, with 9 bases matching TRBD1. The CDR3 contains 16 residues. The V segment lost 5 bases and the J segment 7 bases; nucleotides outside the gene matches: 12. Germline V gives CDR1 SEHNR, CDR2 FQNEAQ (reference sequence). The CDR3 DNA reads TGTGCCAGCAGCGAGGAATACGGGACAGGGAGGCAGCCCCAGCATTTT. Protein: CASSEEYGTGRQPQHF.

This clonotype was observed many times. The rearrangement links TRBV5-6 to TRBJ2-3; unclear D gene. Germline V lookup: CDR1 SGHDT, CDR2 YYEEEE. V gave up 4 bases and J gave up 6 bases, with 9 bases separating them. The CDR3 spans 12 residues. CDR3 DNA sequence: TGTGCCAGCAGCGGCTTTGAGGATACGCAGTATTTT. This codes for CASSGFEDTQYF.

The V gene is TRBV7-9, the J gene TRBJ1-2; tentatively, D is TRBD1 (5 bases). The CDR3 length is 13 residues. The V end lost 4 bases, the J end lost 5 bases, and 11 bases lay between the germline ends. Germline values: CDR1 SEHNR, CDR2 FQNEAQ (reference sequence). CDR3 residues: CASSSPDRYGYTF. The DNA of the CDR3 is TGTGCCAGCAGCTCACCCGACAGATATGGCTACACCTTC.